What follows are 21 T cell receptor beta chains derived from one specimen sequenced in a study of brain metastases from non-small cell lung cancer. TCRdb's table, derived via immunoSEQ multiplex PCR, lists solely in-frame clones and lacks some. Of thousands of clones listed, under 90% are singletons. Sequencing was carried out using primary lung tumor tissue. These receptors originate from a donor aged 40 or over with non-small cell lung cancer.

This sequence joins TRBV19 and TRBJ2-7; 13 nucleotides align to TRBD2. CDR1 and CDR2 from the germline V gene are LNHDA and SQIVND (reference sequence). With 6 bases clipped from V and 4 bases from J, the junction kept 9 bases outside the gene matches. The CDR3 has 16 amino acids. CDR3 residues: CASSRGLAGLNYEQYF. The CDR3 nucleotides are TGTGCCAGTAGCAGGGGACTAGCGGGATTAAATTACGAGCAGTACTTC.

This chain connects TRBV7-8 to TRBJ1-1, with 7 bases fitting TRBD1. Germline CDR1 reads SGHVS; CDR2 reads FQNEAQ. V gave up 3 bases and J gave up 1 base; unmatched junction bases: 8. This CDR3 contains 16 residues. The CDR3 nucleotides read TGTGCCAGCAGCTTGGATAAGGGACAGCAGAACACTGAAGCTTTCTTT. It is translated as CASSLDKGQQNTEAFF.

In nucleotides, the CDR3 is TGTGCCAGCAGTCCCGAGCGGGGGGCCAAAGAGACCCAGTACTTC. Residues: CASSPERGAKETQYF. This chain connects TRBV6-5 to TRBJ2-5, with TRBD2 matching 9 bases. V was pared by 5 bases and J by 3 bases, with 7 bases of the junction left unmatched. Looked up from germline, CDR1 is MNHEY and CDR2 is SVGAGI. The CDR3 is 15 amino acids.

The chain joins TRBV7-3 to TRBJ2-1, with D perhaps TRBD2 (6 bases). Germline V lookup: CDR1 SGHTA, CDR2 FQGTGA. The CDR3 loop spans 13 amino acids. The ends were cut back, 5 bases at V and 6 bases at J, with 11 bases in the middle. DNA of the CDR3: TGTGCCAGCAGCCTCCAGGGAGGCAATGAGCAGTTCTTC. Translated: CASSLQGGNEQFF.

J is TRBJ1-2 and V is TRBV4-2; D not resolved. The CDR3 is 15 residues long. Looked up from germline, CDR1 is LGHNA and CDR2 is YNFKEQ. Trimming left V 0 bases short and J 4 bases short, with 12 bases between. The CDR3 sequence is CASSQEGRLVYGYTF. DNA of the CDR3: TGTGCCAGCAGCCAAGAAGGGCGGCTTGTCTATGGCTACACCTTC.

A remark on this clone: Different DNA sequences within this sample yield the same CDR3. This chain links TRBV28 with TRBJ2-7; 8 positions match TRBD1. This CDR3 region has 13 residues. V dropped 9 bases and J dropped 4; count of bases not matched to a gene: 8. From germline, CDR1 is MDHEN and CDR2 SYDVKM. The CDR3 nucleotides read TGTGCCAGTAGGCGACAGGGGTCTTACGAGCAGTACGTC. Its translation is CASRRQGSYEQYV.

The gene calls are TRBV11-3 and TRBJ2-5; D perhaps matches TRBD2 (6 bases). V was clipped by 5 bases and J by 2 bases, with 12 bases between them. Germline CDR1 reads SGHNT; CDR2 reads YENEEA. The CDR3 loop spans 14 amino acids. DNA for the CDR3: TGTGCCAGCAGCCACCGGGACTCACAAGAGACCCAGTACTTC. Translated, it gives CASSHRDSQETQYF.

Turning to this clone: Germline and junction disagree at one end, which may indicate a read error. This sequence joins TRBV11-3 and TRBJ1-3; D remains ambiguous. Germline CDR1 SGHNT, CDR2 YENEEA. The CDR3 has 14 residues. CDR3 coding DNA: TGTGTCAGCAGCCCGGGCCTCTCTGGAAACACCATATATTTT. Protein product: CVSSPGLSGNTIYF.

V is TRBV7-2 and J is TRBJ1-1; 9 bases are a match to TRBD1. The J segment lost 3 bases and the V segment lost 5 bases, leaving 19 bases of the junction unmatched. Germline V gene sequence: CDR1 SGHTA, CDR2 FQGNSA. The CDR3 loop spans 19 amino acids. The CDR3 protein is CASSETPTDRGKGYTEAFF. The DNA for the CDR3 is TGTGCCAGCAGCGAAACCCCAACGGACAGGGGAAAGGGGTACACTGAAGCTTTCTTT.

The CDR3 DNA sequence: TGTGCCAGCAGTTTCAGGGGGGGAAATGAAAAACTGTTTTTT. Its protein is CASSFRGGNEKLFF. V gene TRBV28 combines with J gene TRBJ1-4, with 7 nucleotides matching TRBD1. This CDR3 has 14 residues. V dropped 3 bases and J dropped 5; count of bases not matched to a gene: 3. Germline V gene sequence: CDR1 MDHEN, CDR2 SYDVKM.

A single count supports this clone. The chain recombines TRBV4-1 with TRBJ2-6, with TRBD1 matching over 8 bases. The CDR3 extends over 20 amino acids. Germline V gene lookup returns CDR1 MGHRA and CDR2 YSYEKL. The ends lost 4 bases at V and 0 bases at J; junction bases unmatched: 14. CDR3 coding DNA: TGCGCCAGCAGCCCTCACCCCGGACAGGGTTCAGGCTCTGGGGCCAACGTCCTGACTTTC. The encoded protein is CASSPHPGQGSGSGANVLTF.

The chain has TRBV10-1 and TRBJ2-4; TRBD1 is a possible D gene (5 bases). V shed 4 bases and J shed 0 bases, with 13 bases lying between them. The CDR3 spans 16 residues. The V gene's germline CDR1 is WNHNN and CDR2 SYGVQD (reference sequence). In DNA, the CDR3 is TGCGCCAGCAGTGGGAAACAGGAGCTAGCCAAAAACATTCAGTACTTC. Translation gives CASSGKQELAKNIQYF.

This rearrangement joins TRBV11-3 to TRBJ2-7; 7 nucleotides line up with TRBD2. The CDR3 sequence is 17 residues long. The V segment lost 5 bases and the J segment 8 bases; nucleotides outside the gene matches: 21. The V gene's germline CDR1 is SGHNT and CDR2 YENEEA. The CDR3 region has the DNA TGTGCCAGCAGCCTTGGAAGGGAGGGATGGTCCTACGACAAGCAGTACTTC. As protein: CASSLGREGWSYDKQYF.

The chain employs TRBV7-8 and TRBJ2-5; D may be TRBD2 (5 bases). Trimming cost V 2 bases and J 2 bases, with 15 bases left between them. Germline-derived CDR1 and CDR2 are SGHVS and FQNEAQ. This CDR3 contains 16 residues. CDR3 sequence: CASSLLAGETQETQYF. The CDR3 nucleotides are TGTGCCAGCAGCTTACTCGCGGGCGAAACGCAAGAGACCCAGTACTTC.

The CDR3 loop is CASSGGARTGELFF. As DNA, the CDR3 is TGTGCCAGTAGCGGGGGGGCACGCACCGGGGAGCTGTTTTTT. The chain couples TRBV19 to TRBJ2-2; TRBD2 matches at 8 bases. The length of the CDR3 is 14 residues. Trimming at V came to 6 bases and at J to 4 bases, leaving 4 bases not matched to a gene. The V gene's germline CDR1 is LNHDA and CDR2 SQIVND (reference sequence).

Concerning this clone: The same CDR3 also results from other DNA sequences found in this sample. The chain carries TRBV6-2 or TRBV6-3 and TRBJ2-7; D remains unclear. CDR1 is MNHEY and CDR2 is SVGEGT in the germline V gene. CDR3 size: 14 residues. V lost 9 bases, J lost 2 bases, and 17 bases lay in between. The CDR3 loop reads CASSLYTGAYEQYV. CDR3 bases: TGTGCCAGTAGCTTATACACTGGAGCCTACGAGCAGTACGTC.

This chain uses TRBV27 with TRBJ1-5; maybe TRBD1 (6 bases). The CDR3 loop spans 13 amino acids. The germline CDR1 and CDR2 sequences are MNHEY and SMNVEV (reference sequence). The ends were cut back, 5 bases at V and 5 bases at J, with 10 bases in the middle. CDR3 sequence reads: CASSKGVDQPQHF. CDR3 nucleotide sequence: TGTGCCAGCAGTAAGGGGGTTGATCAGCCCCAGCATTTT.

A single count supports this clone. The J gene is TRBJ1-3, the V gene TRBV3-1 (or the pseudogene TRBV3-2); D remains unclear. The CDR3 spans 17 residues. The germline CDR1 and CDR2 sequences are LGHDT and YNNKEL (reference sequence). With 5 bases removed from V and 5 bases from J, the gap between germline ends came to 22 bases. The DNA of the CDR3 is TGTGCCAGCAGCTGCATCAGTCCCTTTAACGCACGAAACACCATATATTTT. Translating gives CASSCISPFNARNTIYF.

The rearrangement links TRBV3-1 (or the pseudogene TRBV3-2) to TRBJ2-5, with no clear D. V lost 2 bases and J 5 bases, leaving 12 bases between the germline ends. The germline gives CDR1 LGHDT, CDR2 YNNKEL (reference sequence). The CDR3 consists of 14 residues. The CDR3 spells CASSQRSLGETQYF. The CDR3 DNA follows: TGTGCCAGCAGCCAAAGGTCCCTCGGGGAGACCCAGTACTTC.

This chain uses TRBV6-1 with TRBJ1-1, with unresolved D. This CDR3 is built from 12 residues. V dropped 8 bases and J dropped 0 bases, with 7 bases sitting between them. Germline V lookup: CDR1 MNHNS, CDR2 SASEGT. The DNA of the CDR3 is TGTGCCAGCGGACTCCTGAACACTGAAGCTTTCTTT. It yields the protein CASGLLNTEAFF.

V gene TRBV5-4 combines with J gene TRBJ1-1, with D possibly TRBD1 on 6 matching bases. CDR1 is SGHNT, CDR2 YYREEE, per germline (reference sequence). The V end was cut by 4 bases, the J end by 1 base, with 17 bases between. The CDR3 consists of 16 residues. The CDR3 protein is CASSPPTGRENTEAFF. CDR3 sequence (DNA): TGTGCCAGCAGCCCTCCCACAGGGAGAGAGAACACTGAAGCTTTCTTT.